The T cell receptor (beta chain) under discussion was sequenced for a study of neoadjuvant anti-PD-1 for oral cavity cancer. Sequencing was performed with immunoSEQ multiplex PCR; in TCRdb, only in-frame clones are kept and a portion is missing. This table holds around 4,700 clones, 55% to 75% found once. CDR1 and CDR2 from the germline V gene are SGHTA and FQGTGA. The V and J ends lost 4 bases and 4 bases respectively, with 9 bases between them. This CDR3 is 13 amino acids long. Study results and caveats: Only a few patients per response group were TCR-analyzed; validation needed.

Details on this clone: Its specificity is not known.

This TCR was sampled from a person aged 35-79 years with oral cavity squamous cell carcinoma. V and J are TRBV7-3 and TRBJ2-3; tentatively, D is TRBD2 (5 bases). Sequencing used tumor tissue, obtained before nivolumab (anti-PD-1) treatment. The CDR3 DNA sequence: TGTGCCAGCAGCTCACCTAGCTCAGATACGCAGTATTTT. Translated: CASSSPSSDTQYF.